This is a list of T cell receptor beta chains from one sample in a study of T cell repertoires in cytomegalovirus infection. TCRdb recomputed calls from the reads with MiXCR, one row per CDR3 protein. The sample has about 450,000 distinct CDR3 sequences, 30% to 40% seen once. Specimen: PBMCs. The receptors shown here come from a human donor in good health (CMV status not recorded). Some clones in this sample may be carry-over from other donors' samples. CDR3s include the opening cysteine and the closing phenylalanine or tryptophan. The D gene is left open where the match is weak. Where a row states a size, it is once, few, many or the class of an expanded clone; other rows omit it.

J: TRBJ1-6; V: TRBV6-5; D: -; size: many; CDR3: CASSSQYNSPLHF; DNA: TGTGCCAGCAGTTCCCAGTATAATTCACCCCTCCACTTT
J: TRBJ2-3; V: TRBV12-3/TRBV12-4; D: -; size: -; CDR3: CASSLGEEDTQYF; DNA: TGTGCCAGCAGTTTGGGGGAGGAGGATACGCAGTATTTT
J: TRBJ2-7; V: TRBV11-2; D: -; size: few; CDR3: CASSLVGVTYEQYF; DNA: TGTGCCAGCAGCTTAGTAGGCGTGACCTACGAGCAGTACTTC
J: TRBJ2-7; V: TRBV11-2; D: -; size: few; CDR3: CASSLTPQWSSYEQYF; DNA: TGTGCCAGCAGCTTAACCCCCCAGTGGAGCTCCTACGAGCAGTACTTC
J: TRBJ2-3; V: TRBV7-2; D: -; size: many; CDR3: CASSLAGGRDTQYF; DNA: TGTGCCAGCAGCTTAGCAGGGGGAAGGGATACGCAGTATTTT
J: TRBJ2-7; V: TRBV7-9; D: TRBD1; size: many; CDR3: CASSFIRRQGDYEQYF; DNA: TGTGCCAGCAGCTTTATCCGAAGACAGGGGGACTACGAGCAGTACTTC
J: TRBJ2-5; V: TRBV19; D: -; size: -; CDR3: CASSIIGVSEETQYF; DNA: TGTGCCAGTAGTATAATCGGCGTCTCAGAGGAGACCCAGTACTTC
J: TRBJ2-7; V: TRBV7-9; D: TRBD1; size: few; CDR3: CASSFYAGGDRGPYEQYF; DNA: TGTGCCAGCAGCTTTTATGCTGGCGGGGACAGGGGACCTTACGAGCAGTACTTC
J: TRBJ1-2; V: TRBV6-5; D: -; size: many; CDR3: CASSYMGNHGYTF; DNA: TGTGCCAGCAGTTACATGGGAAATCATGGCTACACCTTC
J: TRBJ1-2; V: TRBV20-1; D: TRBD1; size: -; CDR3: CSARNLNRGGYTF; DNA: TGCAGTGCTAGAAATCTAAACAGGGGCGGCTACACCTTC
J: TRBJ2-7; V: TRBV10-1; D: -; size: few; CDR3: CASSEDGPYEQYF; DNA: TGCGCCAGCAGTGAGGACGGGCCCTACGAGCAGTACTTC
J: TRBJ2-5; V: TRBV12-3/TRBV12-4; D: TRBD2; size: -; CDR3: CASSAASGGYQETQYF; DNA: TGTGCCAGCAGTGCGGCTAGCGGGGGGTACCAAGAGACCCAGTACTTC
J: TRBJ1-2; V: TRBV4-1; D: -; size: -; CDR3: CASIQELAGSPGAGYTF; DNA: TGCGCCAGCATCCAAGAATTGGCAGGGAGTCCCGGCGCTGGCTACACCTTC
J: TRBJ2-3; V: TRBV6-6; D: -; size: -; CDR3: CASSLRSLEGDTQYF; DNA: TGTGCCAGCAGTTTACGCAGTCTGGAAGGAGATACGCAGTATTTT
J: TRBJ1-6; V: TRBV12-3/TRBV12-4; D: -; size: -; CDR3: CASHLGRVGTCNSPLHF; DNA: TGTGCCAGCCATCTCGGGAGGGTAGGGACCTGTAATTCACCCCTCCACTTT
J: TRBJ1-4; V: TRBV2; D: -; size: -; CDR3: CASSERRDGEKLFF; DNA: TGTGCCAGCAGTGAAAGGAGAGATGGTGAAAAACTGTTTTTT
J: TRBJ2-3; V: TRBV11-3; D: -; size: few; CDR3: CASSSLETDTQYF; DNA: TGTGCCAGCAGCTCATTGGAAACAGATACGCAGTATTTT
J: TRBJ2-1; V: TRBV24-1; D: TRBD2; size: -; CDR3: CATSAGLAKYNEQFF; DNA: TGTGCCACCAGCGCGGGACTAGCGAAGTACAATGAGCAGTTCTTC
J: TRBJ1-1; V: TRBV20-1; D: -; size: -; CDR3: CSARDLNTEAFF; DNA: TGCAGTGCTAGAGACCTGAACACTGAAGCTTTCTTT
J: TRBJ1-4; V: TRBV2; D: TRBD1; size: -; CDR3: CASSDRDRSVGGKLFF; DNA: TGTGCCAGCAGTGACCGGGACAGGTCGGTTGGAGGAAAACTGTTTTTT
J: TRBJ2-3; V: TRBV15; D: TRBD2; size: -; CDR3: CATSGSGGRTDTQYF; DNA: TGTGCCACCAGCGGCAGCGGGGGCAGGACAGATACGCAGTATTTT
J: TRBJ1-1; V: TRBV5-5; D: TRBD1; size: -; CDR3: CASSSEGTASTEAFF; DNA: TGTGCCAGCAGCTCGGAAGGGACAGCCAGCACTGAAGCTTTCTTT
J: TRBJ2-7; V: TRBV7-2; D: -; size: -; CDR3: CASSNQGGPSEPHF; DNA: TGTGCCAGCAGCAACCAGGGTGGTCCCTCCGAGCCGCACTTC
J: TRBJ2-6; V: TRBV6-1; D: -; size: many; CDR3: CASSETLRGAGANVLTF; DNA: TGTGCCAGCAGTGAAACGTTAAGAGGGGCTGGGGCCAACGTCCTGACTTTC
J: TRBJ2-1; V: TRBV7-9; D: -; size: -; CDR3: CASSLEGPELEPWHEQFF; DNA: TGTGCCAGCAGCTTAGAGGGACCGGAACTAGAACCCTGGCATGAGCAGTTCTTC
J: TRBJ1-2; V: TRBV19; D: -; size: -; CDR3: CASSAGEVYGYTF; DNA: TGTGCCAGTAGTGCGGGGGAGGTTTATGGCTACACCTTC
J: TRBJ2-5; V: TRBV7-4; D: -; size: -; CDR3: CASSLLMGRETQYF; DNA: TGTGCCAGCAGCCTCCTAATGGGGCGAGAGACCCAGTACTTC
J: TRBJ1-1; V: TRBV6-8; D: TRBD1; size: -; CDR3: CASSDRGAVNTEAFF; DNA: TGTGCCAGCAGTGACAGGGGGGCCGTGAACACGGAAGCTTTCTTT
J: TRBJ1-2; V: TRBV19; D: -; size: -; CDR3: CASSLTDSKSYGYTF; DNA: TGTGCCAGTAGTCTAACGGACAGCAAATCCTATGGCTACACCTTC
J: TRBJ1-5; V: TRBV10-3; D: -; size: few; CDR3: CAISESDSSNQPQHF; DNA: TGTGCCATCAGTGAGTCGGACAGTAGCAATCAGCCCCAGCATTTT
J: TRBJ2-7; V: TRBV7-4; D: TRBD2; size: -; CDR3: CASSPGGAHEQYF; DNA: TGTGCCAGCAGCCCCGGGGGGGCCCACGAGCAGTACTTC
J: TRBJ1-1; V: TRBV19; D: TRBD1; size: -; CDR3: CASSIGQGISEDFF; DNA: TGTGCCAGTAGTATCGGACAGGGAATATCTGAAGATTTCTTT
J: TRBJ2-5; V: TRBV7-2; D: TRBD2; size: many; CDR3: CASSLISAGGYQETQYF; DNA: TGTGCCAGCAGCTTGATATCTGCGGGGGGGTACCAAGAGACCCAGTACTTC